A selection of T cell receptor beta chains follows, all from one sample in a study of blood T cell repertoires in COVID-19. Repertoires were generated with immunoSEQ multiplex PCR, while TCRdb's copy carries only in-frame clones and drops some. The table has fewer than 300,000 clones, roughly 88% seen once. Specimen: PBMCs or T cells enriched from blood (not recorded which). The receptor set was obtained from a middle-aged woman with acute COVID-19. The CDR3 runs from the conserved cysteine through the conserved F or W. The D gene is left open where the match is weak. Clone size is given for some rows only: seen once, a few or many times, or a class if the clone is expanded.

d_call: NA
v_call: TRBV4-1
clone_size: NA
j_call: TRBJ1-2
cdr3_nt: TGCGCCAGCAGCCAAGAACCCCATTTGGGACAAGTTGGCTACACCTTC
cdr3_aa: CASSQEPHLGQVGYTF

d_call: NA
v_call: TRBV24-1
clone_size: NA
j_call: TRBJ2-1
cdr3_nt: TGTGCCACCAATATTAGCGGAAACAATGAGCAGTTCTTC
cdr3_aa: CATNISGNNEQFF

d_call: NA
v_call: TRBV15
clone_size: NA
j_call: TRBJ1-1
cdr3_nt: TGTGCCACCAGCAGATACAGCACTGAAGCTTTCTTT
cdr3_aa: CATSRYSTEAFF

d_call: NA
v_call: TRBV6-7
clone_size: NA
j_call: TRBJ2-2
cdr3_nt: TGTGCCAGCGTGACAGGCGGATGGGCGAACACCGGGGAGCTGTTTTTT
cdr3_aa: CASVTGGWANTGELFF

d_call: TRBD1
v_call: TRBV3-1/TRBV3-2
clone_size: NA
j_call: TRBJ2-1
cdr3_nt: TGTGCCAGCAGCCAAGAGGACAGGGGGACTGAGCAGTTCTTC
cdr3_aa: CASSQEDRGTEQFF

d_call: NA
v_call: TRBV30
clone_size: NA
j_call: TRBJ2-1
cdr3_nt: TGTGCCTGGAGTGTAGTGGCTAGCTTGTATGAGCAGTTCTTC
cdr3_aa: CAWSVVASLYEQFF

d_call: NA
v_call: TRBV7-9
clone_size: NA
j_call: TRBJ1-3
cdr3_nt: TGTGCCAGCACCCCAGAGACAGACCCTGGAAACACCATATATTTT
cdr3_aa: CASTPETDPGNTIYF

d_call: TRBD1
v_call: TRBV19
clone_size: NA
j_call: TRBJ1-6
cdr3_nt: TGTGCCAGCACTGGACAGGCTAATTCACCCCTCCACTTT
cdr3_aa: CASTGQANSPLHF

d_call: NA
v_call: TRBV19
clone_size: NA
j_call: TRBJ2-3
cdr3_nt: TGTGCCAGTAGGGTCGGGGGCACAGATACGCAGTATTTT
cdr3_aa: CASRVGGTDTQYF

d_call: TRBD1
v_call: TRBV5-6
clone_size: NA
j_call: TRBJ2-5
cdr3_nt: TGTGCCAGCAGCTTTTTAGGGGGCTCGAGTCGGATGGAGACCCAGTACTTC
cdr3_aa: CASSFLGGSSRMETQYF

d_call: TRBD1
v_call: TRBV30
clone_size: NA
j_call: TRBJ1-6
cdr3_nt: TGTGCCTGGAAGACAGGGGGCTCTGATAATTCACCCCTCCACTTT
cdr3_aa: CAWKTGGSDNSPLHF

d_call: NA
v_call: TRBV2
clone_size: once
j_call: TRBJ1-2
cdr3_nt: TGTGCCAGCAGGGGCGCTGATGGCTACACCTTC
cdr3_aa: CASRGADGYTF

d_call: NA
v_call: TRBV2
clone_size: NA
j_call: TRBJ1-5
cdr3_nt: TGTGCCAGCAGTGGGCAGAGCAATCAGCCCCAGCATTTT
cdr3_aa: CASSGQSNQPQHF

d_call: NA
v_call: TRBV7-8
clone_size: NA
j_call: TRBJ1-5
cdr3_nt: TGTGCCAGCAGCTTATTACAGGGATATAGCAATCAGCCCCAGCATTTT
cdr3_aa: CASSLLQGYSNQPQHF

d_call: TRBD1
v_call: TRBV27
clone_size: NA
j_call: TRBJ2-7
cdr3_nt: TGTGCCAGCAGTTTATTTGGACAGGGGAGGTCCTACGAGCAGTACTTC
cdr3_aa: CASSLFGQGRSYEQYF

d_call: NA
v_call: TRBV27
clone_size: NA
j_call: TRBJ1-1
cdr3_nt: TGTGCCAGCAGTTTGACAGGGAACACTGAAGCTTTCTTT
cdr3_aa: CASSLTGNTEAFF

d_call: NA
v_call: TRBV2
clone_size: NA
j_call: TRBJ2-7
cdr3_nt: TGTGCCAGCAGTGAAGCTTCCAGGGTAAACGAGCAGTACTTC
cdr3_aa: CASSEASRVNEQYF

d_call: NA
v_call: TRBV27
clone_size: once
j_call: TRBJ2-1
cdr3_nt: TGTGCCTCGTGGAGGTACAATGAGCAGTTCTTC
cdr3_aa: CASWRYNEQFF

d_call: TRBD1
v_call: TRBV11-3
clone_size: NA
j_call: TRBJ2-3
cdr3_nt: TGTGCCAGACTGGACAGGGCAAGCACAGATACGCAGTATTTT
cdr3_aa: CARLDRASTDTQYF

d_call: NA
v_call: TRBV7-2
clone_size: NA
j_call: TRBJ2-2
cdr3_nt: TGTGCCAGCAGCTTCGTCCCGCCGGGTTCGGGTGGGGAGCTGTTTTTT
cdr3_aa: CASSFVPPGSGGELFF

d_call: NA
v_call: TRBV9
clone_size: NA
j_call: TRBJ1-1
cdr3_nt: TGTGCCAGCAGCCAAGGAGGACTGAACACTGAAGCTTTCTTT
cdr3_aa: CASSQGGLNTEAFF

d_call: NA
v_call: TRBV10-3
clone_size: NA
j_call: TRBJ2-1
cdr3_nt: TGTGCCATCAGTGATAATTCAGGGGCGAGGTACAATGAGCAGTTCTTC
cdr3_aa: CAISDNSGARYNEQFF

d_call: NA
v_call: TRBV9
clone_size: NA
j_call: TRBJ2-1
cdr3_nt: TGTGCCAGCAGCGTAGAAGGAGACGGGAGCTCCTACAATGAGCAGTTCTTC
cdr3_aa: CASSVEGDGSSYNEQFF

d_call: TRBD2
v_call: TRBV18
clone_size: few
j_call: TRBJ2-3
cdr3_nt: TGTGCCAGCTCACCACTAGCGGGGAGCACAGATACGCAGTATTTT
cdr3_aa: CASSPLAGSTDTQYF

d_call: NA
v_call: TRBV30
clone_size: NA
j_call: TRBJ2-3
cdr3_nt: TGTGCCTGGGATCGGGGAAGCACAGATACGCAGTATTTT
cdr3_aa: CAWDRGSTDTQYF

d_call: NA
v_call: TRBV14
clone_size: NA
j_call: TRBJ1-2
cdr3_nt: TGTGCCAGCACTGCCAGGGTAGGGCTATTGAACTATGGCTACACCTTC
cdr3_aa: CASTARVGLLNYGYTF

d_call: NA
v_call: TRBV4-1
clone_size: NA
j_call: TRBJ2-2
cdr3_nt: TGCGCCAGCAGCCTCAGCCGAGGAGGGCCTACGGGGAACACCGGGGAGCTGTTTTTT
cdr3_aa: CASSLSRGGPTGNTGELFF

d_call: NA
v_call: TRBV12-3/TRBV12-4
clone_size: NA
j_call: TRBJ1-2
cdr3_nt: TGTGCCAGCAGTTTACAGGGAAATGGCTACACCTTC
cdr3_aa: CASSLQGNGYTF

d_call: TRBD1
v_call: TRBV24-1
clone_size: NA
j_call: TRBJ2-7
cdr3_nt: TGTGCCACCAGTGACCGGGACAGGGAGGAGCAGTACTTC
cdr3_aa: CATSDRDREEQYF

d_call: TRBD1
v_call: TRBV5-1
clone_size: NA
j_call: TRBJ2-1
cdr3_nt: TGCGCCAGCAGCCCTCGGGACAGCTCCTACAATGAGCAGTTCTTC
cdr3_aa: CASSPRDSSYNEQFF

d_call: TRBD1
v_call: TRBV2
clone_size: NA
j_call: TRBJ2-6
cdr3_nt: TGTGCCAGCAGTGGTCCGGGACAGGGGGAAACCTCTGGGGCCAACGTCCTGACTTTC
cdr3_aa: CASSGPGQGETSGANVLTF

d_call: TRBD2
v_call: TRBV2
clone_size: NA
j_call: TRBJ2-2
cdr3_nt: TGTGCCAGCAGTCCTCCCGGGGGGTATCGCGGGGAGCTGTTTTTT
cdr3_aa: CASSPPGGYRGELFF

d_call: TRBD1
v_call: TRBV6-6
clone_size: NA
j_call: TRBJ1-2
cdr3_nt: TGTGCCAGCAGTCAGAACCGGGACAGAAATGGCTACACCTTC
cdr3_aa: CASSQNRDRNGYTF

d_call: TRBD1
v_call: TRBV11-2
clone_size: NA
j_call: TRBJ2-7
cdr3_nt: TGTGCCAGCAGCTTCCCCGGGACAGGCTGGCGTGGGTGGTACTTC
cdr3_aa: CASSFPGTGWRGWYF

d_call: NA
v_call: TRBV29-1
clone_size: NA
j_call: TRBJ1-2
cdr3_nt: TGCAGCGTTGATGACGGGGGACGTGTCTATGGCTACACCTTC
cdr3_aa: CSVDDGGRVYGYTF

d_call: TRBD1
v_call: TRBV5-1
clone_size: NA
j_call: TRBJ2-3
cdr3_nt: TGCGCCAGCAGCATAGGGACAGGGGAGAGGGCAGATACGCAGTATTTT
cdr3_aa: CASSIGTGERADTQYF

d_call: TRBD1
v_call: TRBV6-5
clone_size: few
j_call: TRBJ1-1
cdr3_nt: TGTGCCAGCAGTACATCACAGGGGGTGCGGACTGAAGCTTTCTTT
cdr3_aa: CASSTSQGVRTEAFF

d_call: TRBD2
v_call: TRBV10-3
clone_size: NA
j_call: TRBJ2-1
cdr3_nt: TGTGCCATCAGTGCGACTAGCGGGAGGGCCAATGAGCAGTTCTTC
cdr3_aa: CAISATSGRANEQFF

d_call: TRBD2
v_call: TRBV5-1
clone_size: NA
j_call: TRBJ2-5
cdr3_nt: TGCGCCAGCAGCTTGCAGACTAGCAAAGAGACCCAGTACTTC
cdr3_aa: CASSLQTSKETQYF

d_call: NA
v_call: TRBV7-9
clone_size: NA
j_call: TRBJ1-4
cdr3_nt: TGTGCCAGCAGCCTCGGACGGAGTCTAGCCGGTGAAAAACTGTTTTTT
cdr3_aa: CASSLGRSLAGEKLFF

d_call: TRBD2
v_call: TRBV24-1
clone_size: few
j_call: TRBJ2-3
cdr3_nt: TGTGCCACCAGTGAGCCTAGCGGGAGGGATACAGATACGCAGTATTTT
cdr3_aa: CATSEPSGRDTDTQYF

d_call: NA
v_call: TRBV30
clone_size: NA
j_call: TRBJ1-6
cdr3_nt: TGTGCCTGGACCGTCCACAGGATTAATTCACCCCTCCACTTT
cdr3_aa: CAWTVHRINSPLHF

d_call: NA
v_call: TRBV4-1
clone_size: NA
j_call: TRBJ2-7
cdr3_nt: TGCGCCAGCAGCCATTCTGTAGCGGCTGTCTCCTACGAGCAGTACTTC
cdr3_aa: CASSHSVAAVSYEQYF

d_call: TRBD1
v_call: TRBV11-3
clone_size: NA
j_call: TRBJ1-1
cdr3_nt: TGTGCCAGCAGCCCCCAGACAGGGTTCGGCACTGAAGCTTTCTTT
cdr3_aa: CASSPQTGFGTEAFF

d_call: NA
v_call: TRBV20-1
clone_size: NA
j_call: TRBJ1-4
cdr3_nt: TGCAGTGCTAGTAAGGCGGGGGGCAGTGAAAAACTGTTTTTT
cdr3_aa: CSASKAGGSEKLFF

d_call: NA
v_call: TRBV2
clone_size: once
j_call: TRBJ2-5
cdr3_nt: TGTGCCAGCAATGATGACTCGAAAGAGACCCAGTACTTC
cdr3_aa: CASNDDSKETQYF

d_call: NA
v_call: TRBV12-3/TRBV12-4
clone_size: NA
j_call: TRBJ2-4
cdr3_nt: TGTGCCAGCATCCTCGGCCCGGGGGATCAGTACTTC
cdr3_aa: CASILGPGDQYF

d_call: TRBD2
v_call: TRBV2
clone_size: NA
j_call: TRBJ2-1
cdr3_nt: TGTGCCAGCAGTGCGCGGACTAGCGGGAGTCGAGAGCAGTTCTTC
cdr3_aa: CASSARTSGSREQFF

d_call: TRBD1
v_call: TRBV12-3/TRBV12-4
clone_size: NA
j_call: TRBJ1-2
cdr3_nt: TGTGCCAGCAAACCGGACAGGGGGGACGGCTACACCTTC
cdr3_aa: CASKPDRGDGYTF

d_call: TRBD2
v_call: TRBV7-7
clone_size: NA
j_call: TRBJ2-5
cdr3_nt: TGTGCTAGCAGCTTGGGAGGGACTCGCCAAGAGACCCAGTACTTC
cdr3_aa: CASSLGGTRQETQYF

d_call: NA
v_call: TRBV14
clone_size: NA
j_call: TRBJ1-1
cdr3_nt: TGTGCCAGCAGCCTCACGAGGAGAGGGGAAGCTTTCTTT
cdr3_aa: CASSLTRRGEAFF

d_call: NA
v_call: TRBV29-1
clone_size: NA
j_call: TRBJ1-1
cdr3_nt: TGCAGCGGCAGGGTAAACACTGAAGCTTTCTTT
cdr3_aa: CSGRVNTEAFF

d_call: NA
v_call: TRBV5-1
clone_size: NA
j_call: TRBJ2-1
cdr3_nt: TGCGCCAGCAGCTTGGCCTTCCGGGAACTTTACAATGAGCAGTTCTTC
cdr3_aa: CASSLAFRELYNEQFF

d_call: NA
v_call: TRBV5-1
clone_size: NA
j_call: TRBJ1-3
cdr3_nt: TGCGCCAGCAGCTTGGAAGGGGTTAGCACTGGAAACACCATATATTTT
cdr3_aa: CASSLEGVSTGNTIYF